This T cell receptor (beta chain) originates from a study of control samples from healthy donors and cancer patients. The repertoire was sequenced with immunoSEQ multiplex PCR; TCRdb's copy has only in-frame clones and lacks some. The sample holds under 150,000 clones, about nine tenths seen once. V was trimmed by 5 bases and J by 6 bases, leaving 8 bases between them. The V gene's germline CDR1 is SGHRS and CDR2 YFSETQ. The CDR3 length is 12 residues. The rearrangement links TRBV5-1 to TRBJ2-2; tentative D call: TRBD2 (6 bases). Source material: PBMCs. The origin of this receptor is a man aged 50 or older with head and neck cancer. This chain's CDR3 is CASRGEAGELFF. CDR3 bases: TGCGCCAGCAGGGGGGAGGCCGGGGAGCTGTTTTTT.